The next 19 T cell receptor beta chains were all read from a single sample in a study of T cell repertoires in cytomegalovirus infection (dated by TCRdb to about 2019). Sequencing took place on an Illumina HiSeq 1500. TCRdb reanalyzed the raw reads on its own, using fastp at Q25 for trimming and MiXCR for clone calling, and kept in-frame beta chains. Every distinct CDR3 protein forms one entry, paired with its most common genes and DNA. Counted in this sample were approximately 200,000 distinct CDR3 sequences; under 25% of them appeared once. Jointly, the top ten make up 18% of the sample. The specimen sequenced was CD8+ T cells from PBMCs. The receptors shown here come from a human donor in good health (CMV status not recorded). Some clones in this sample may be carry-over from other donors' samples.

The chain is built from TRBV28 and TRBJ1-2; D gene ambiguous. Per germline, CDR1 MDHEN and CDR2 SYDVKM. This CDR3 is 15 amino acids long. Trimming removed 3 bases from V and 3 bases from J, with 14 bases in between. DNA of the CDR3: TGTGCCAGCAGTTTTATCCCACGCAAGGACTATGGCTACACCTTC. Its protein product is CASSFIPRKDYGYTF.

This clonotype was seen a few times. The chain carries TRBV15 and TRBJ2-7; 7 bases fit TRBD1. V lost 5 bases, J lost 0 bases, and 4 bases stayed unmatched. The CDR3 runs 14 residues. Germline V gene data show CDR1 as LNHNV and CDR2 as YYDKDF (reference sequence). The CDR3 reads CATSVDRASYEQYF. The CDR3 DNA follows: TGTGCCACCAGCGTCGACAGGGCCTCCTACGAGCAGTACTTC.

This clonotype has more than one count but fewer than ten. V is TRBV20-1 and J is TRBJ2-3; 7 nucleotides line up with TRBD2. The CDR3 runs to 16 residues. Germline-derived CDR1 and CDR2 are DFQATT and SNEGSKA (reference sequence). J lost 3 bases, V lost 0 bases, and 9 bases had no gene match. The CDR3 spells CSARDLFRGDTDTQYF. The CDR3 bases are TGCAGTGCTAGAGATCTGTTCCGGGGGGATACAGATACGCAGTATTTT.

This clonotype was detected ten times or more. The rearrangement links TRBV5-7 to TRBJ2-1; 12 nucleotides line up with TRBD1. TRBV5-7 is an ORF, with its function uncertain. After removal of 0 bases from V and 12 bases from J, the junction contained 19 bases not matched to a gene. This CDR3 comprises 19 residues. CDR3 region: CASSLAGTGGHLCILGQFF. Here the CDR3 DNA reads TGTGCCAGCAGCTTGGCCGGGACAGGGGGCCACCTCTGTATTTTGGGGCAGTTCTTC.

In its sample, this clonotype was seen a few times. V gene TRBV28 combines with J gene TRBJ1-5; 7 bases fit TRBD1. The length of the CDR3 is 22 residues. CDR1 is MDHEN, CDR2 SYDVKM, per germline. Trimming cost V 1 base and J 2 bases; bases outside gene matches: 23. The CDR3 sequence is CASSLYPQGGLSPLRGNQPQHF. CDR3 sequence (DNA): TGTGCCAGCAGTTTATACCCCCAAGGGGGCCTATCACCCCTAAGGGGCAATCAGCCCCAGCATTTT.

The chain couples TRBV20-1 to TRBJ1-2, with D possibly TRBD1 on 5 matching bases. Germline CDR1 and CDR2: DFQATT and SNEGSKA (reference sequence). Trimming removed 2 bases at V and 0 bases at J, with 13 bases between. The CDR3 is 15 amino acids. In nucleotides, the CDR3 is TGCAGTGCTAGATTCGCCTACAGGTCTAACTATGGCTACACCTTC. It specifies CSARFAYRSNYGYTF.

The chain employs TRBV30 and TRBJ1-1; D is unresolved. Per germline, CDR1 GTSNPN and CDR2 SVGIG (reference sequence). V lost 2 bases and J lost 4, with 8 bases in between. The CDR3 loop spans 12 amino acids. CDR3 coding DNA: TGTGCCTGGAGTCCGGCGGCCACTGAAGCTTTCTTT. This sequence encodes CAWSPAATEAFF.

This clonotype was picked up a small number of times. This sequence joins TRBV13 and TRBJ2-3; perhaps D is TRBD1 or TRBD2 (5 bases each). Deletions cut 5 bases from V and 5 bases from J, with 17 bases between. The CDR3 runs to 15 residues. CDR1 is PRHDT, CDR2 FYEKMQ, per germline (reference sequence). As DNA, the CDR3 is TGTGCCAGCAGCCCAGCAACGGGACCCGGAGATACGCAGTATTTT. This encodes CASSPATGPGDTQYF.

This clonotype has just a few counts. The V gene is TRBV28, the J gene TRBJ1-5; TRBD1 is a possible D gene (5 bases). Germline V gives CDR1 MDHEN, CDR2 SYDVKM. The CDR3 extends over 12 amino acids. V dropped 7 bases and J dropped 7 bases, with 11 bases sitting between them. In nucleotides, the CDR3 is TGTGCCAGCACCCTCCGGGGGCAGCCCCAGCATTTT. Translating it yields CASTLRGQPQHF.

V is TRBV2 and J is TRBJ2-3, with 13 positions matching TRBD2. There are 19 residues in the CDR3. V lost 4 bases to trimming and J lost 2 bases; unmatched junction nucleotides: 12. The germline CDR1 and CDR2 sequences are SNHLY and FYNNEI. For the CDR3, the DNA is TGTGCCAGCAGTGGTGTCGAGACTAGCGGGGGGACTCTCACAGATACGCAGTATTTT. Its translation: CASSGVETSGGTLTDTQYF.

This clonotype was found many times. The chain is built from TRBV2 and TRBJ2-7, with D unresolved. V lost 3 bases to trimming and J lost 4 bases, with 7 bases between them. The germline gives CDR1 SNHLY, CDR2 FYNNEI. This CDR3 has 12 residues. In DNA form, the CDR3 reads TGTGCCAGCAGTGACAGCTCTTACGAGCAGTACTTC. Amino acid sequence: CASSDSSYEQYF.

This clonotype was detected only a few times. This rearrangement joins TRBV6-1 to TRBJ1-4; 9 nucleotides match TRBD1. CDR1 MNHNS and CDR2 SASEGT come from the germline V gene. The V segment lost 5 bases and the J segment 10 bases; nucleotides outside the gene matches: 8. This CDR3 is built from 14 residues. Here the CDR3 DNA reads TGTGCCAGCAGTTATGGGACAGGGACCGGAAAACTGTTTTTT. As protein: CASSYGTGTGKLFF.

This clonotype has only a few counts. This chain links TRBV9 with TRBJ2-7, with D maybe TRBD2 (7 bases). This CDR3 region has 13 residues. CDR1 and CDR2 from the germline V gene are SGDLS and YYNGEE. V lost 0 bases and J 7 bases, leaving 11 bases between the germline ends. The CDR3 DNA reads as TGTGCCAGCAGCGTAGTACAGGGAGGGGAGCAGTACTTC. Amino acid sequence: CASSVVQGGEQYF.

This clonotype was detected only a few times. The DNA of the CDR3 is TGTGCCAGCAGTTTCCTCGGGACAGCCAGGGCTGGCGAGCAGTACTTC. It specifies CASSFLGTARAGEQYF. The chain has TRBV2 and TRBJ2-7; 7 bases match TRBD1. Germline V gene sequence: CDR1 SNHLY, CDR2 FYNNEI. The CDR3 has 16 residues. V lost 5 bases and J lost 6; bases outside the gene matches: 16.

A note on this clonotype: At one boundary the junction diverges from the germline segment, which might be a read error. V gene TRBV6-5 combines with J gene TRBJ1-1, with unresolved D. Per the germline V gene, CDR1 is MNHEY and CDR2 is SVGAGI. There are 14 residues in the CDR3. CDR3 sequence reads: CASSYSAMNAEAFF. The CDR3 DNA follows: TGTGCCAGCAGTTACTCGGCGATGAACGCTGAAGCTTTCTTT.

This sequence joins TRBV28 and TRBJ2-5; the D call may be TRBD1 or TRBD2 (7 bases each). The CDR3 runs to 15 residues. CDR1 MDHEN and CDR2 SYDVKM come from the germline V gene. Trimming left V 3 bases short and J 8 bases short, with 19 bases between. In DNA form, the CDR3 reads TGTGCCAGCAGTTTCAGGGGGGGCACCAAGGGAACCCAGTACTTC. Encoded protein: CASSFRGGTKGTQYF.

This clonotype was counted a single time. This chain joins TRBV29-1 and TRBJ2-7; D gene uncertain. The CDR3 runs to 15 residues. Per the germline V gene, CDR1 is SQVTM and CDR2 is ANQGSEA. With 0 bases removed from V and 4 bases from J, the gap between germline ends came to 16 bases. CDR3 coding DNA: TGCAGCGTTGAAGATGAAGGCGGTAATCAGTACGAGCAGTACTTC. Translating it yields CSVEDEGGNQYEQYF.

Ten or more counts support this clonotype. V and J are TRBV4-1 and TRBJ2-1; the D gene is possibly TRBD2 (5 bases). Per the germline V gene, CDR1 is MGHRA and CDR2 is YSYEKL. The germline V and J ends were trimmed by 4 bases and 1 base, with 11 bases remaining between them. CDR3 length equals 15 residues. CDR3 protein: CASSPREGSYNEQFF. The DNA for the CDR3 is TGCGCCAGCAGCCCCCGTGAGGGTTCCTACAATGAGCAGTTCTTC.

This chain joins TRBV3-1 and TRBJ2-2, with D possibly being TRBD1 or TRBD2 (5 bases each). Trimming took off 3 bases at V and 3 bases at J, with 8 bases between the two ends. CDR3 length: 14 amino acids. In germline, CDR1 is LGHDT, CDR2 YNNKEL (reference sequence). The chain's CDR3 is CASSQGVYTGELFF. The DNA of the CDR3 is TGTGCCAGCAGCCAGGGGGTTTACACCGGGGAGCTGTTTTTT.